The T cell receptor (beta chain) described here comes from a study of T cells after yellow fever vaccination. Findings and caveats of the study: Within FACS-sorted repertoires, abundant clonotypes contaminating from the bulk population could be present.

Only a few counts were recorded for this clonotype. Its antigen is still unknown. TCRdb recomputed calls from the 5' RACE reads with MiXCR, one row per CDR3 protein. Among roughly 250,000 distinct CDR3 sequences listed, over 10% were seen once. Germline lookup yields CDR1 SGHRS and CDR2 YFSETQ. V shed 8 bases, J shed 3 bases, and the junction held 4 bases outside the gene matches. The CDR3 is 14 amino acids. The source of this sequence is a man aged 30 to 39 who received the YFV17D yellow fever vaccine. The chain employs TRBV5-1 and TRBJ2-1; 11 positions match TRBD2. The material was CD4+ T cells sorted from PBMCs, obtained 45 days after the yellow fever booster vaccination. The CDR3 coding sequence is TGCGCCAGTGTAGCGGGAGGGAGCTACAATGAGCAGTTCTTC. Encoded protein: CASVAGGSYNEQFF.